This T cell receptor beta chain is drawn from a study of blood T cells in healthy people across ages. Using a J-beta primer mix together with a sample-barcoded 5' primer, a second PCR was run for 7 to 11 cycles. TCRdb used MiXCR to reprocess the 5' RACE reads, holding one entry per CDR3 protein. The table includes roughly 2 million distinct CDR3 sequences, approximately 50% detected once. This clonotype occurred a few times. The CDR3 runs 13 residues. In germline, CDR1 is LNHDA, CDR2 SQIVND (reference sequence). With 7 bases removed from V and 9 bases from J, the gap between germline ends came to 16 bases.

The sequence was collected from a woman in her thirties or forties in good health. Material for sequencing was blood. The chain recombines TRBV19 with TRBJ2-1; no clear D gene. The CDR3 protein is CASIRTTGGEQFF. CDR3 sequence (DNA): TGTGCCAGTATTCGAACTACCGGCGGTGAGCAGTTCTTC. Using reference TRBV19 and TRBJ2-1 for the parts outside the CDR3, the full variable domain is DGGITQSPKYLFRKEGQNVTLSCEQNLNHDAMYWYRQDPGQGLRLIYYSQIVNDFQKGDIAEGYSVSREKKESFPLTVTSAQKNPTAFYLCASIRTTGGEQFFGPGTRLTVL.